This TCR beta chain was sequenced in a study of T cells in tuberculosis. Latent tuberculosis screening used tuberculin skin test and IGRA at entry. V dropped 1 base and J dropped 4 bases, with 15 bases sitting between them. The CDR3 runs to 16 residues. Germline loops: CDR1 MGHRA, CDR2 YSYEKL. The data were produced by immunoSEQ multiplex PCR, yet TCRdb's version contains in-frame clones alone and is incomplete. Among tens of thousands of clones listed, 85% to 90% were seen once. The chain couples TRBV4-1 to TRBJ2-3; tentative D call: TRBD2 (5 bases). This receptor was identified in a donor between 5 and 29 years old with latent tuberculosis or without tuberculosis infection. Sequenced material: PBMCs. Written as DNA, the CDR3 is TGCGCCAGCAGCCAAGCAAACACCTACGGGGCAGATACGCAGTATTTT. This encodes CASSQANTYGADTQYF.